What follows are 11 T cell receptor beta chains derived from one specimen sequenced in a study of blood T cells in healthy people across ages. A second PCR, run for roughly 7 to 12 cycles, used a sample-barcoded 5' primer plus a J-beta primer mix. One entry per CDR3 protein results from TCRdb running MiXCR on the 5' RACE reads. Found here are 1 million or so distinct CDR3 sequences, approximately 26% of them singletons; the top ten hold around 0.75%. The sample also formed part of further work on T cells of mothers and their children.

Sequenced input: blood. Receptors were obtained from a girl aged 2-10 years in good health.

J is TRBJ2-3 and V is TRBV5-6; D gene unclear. There are 14 residues in the CDR3. Germline V gene data show CDR1 as SGHDT and CDR2 as YYEEEE. The V end was cut by 1 base, the J end by 4 bases, with 10 bases between. CDR3 loop: CASSLSPGADTQYF. CDR3 in DNA: TGTGCCAGCAGCTTGTCCCCCGGCGCAGATACGCAGTATTTT.

The rearrangement joins TRBV4-3 to TRBJ1-1, with D unresolved. Deletions cut 1 base from V and 4 bases from J, with 10 bases between. CDR3 size: 14 residues. The germline V gene has CDR1 LGHNA and CDR2 YSLEER. CDR3 residues: CASSQAHTLTEAFF. The CDR3 DNA reads as TGCGCCAGCAGCCAAGCTCATACCCTCACTGAAGCTTTCTTT.

The table lists this clonotype with a few counts. The chain has TRBV7-6 and TRBJ2-5; D might be TRBD2 (6 bases). The DNA end lines up better with TRBJ2-7; the J call may be wrong. Germline loops: CDR1 SGHVS, CDR2 FNYEAQ. The CDR3 extends over 13 amino acids. The CDR3 is CASSLDRGGEQYF. The CDR3 coding sequence is TGTGCCAGCAGCTTAGATAGGGGAGGCGAGCAGTACTTC.

This clonotype has just a few counts. The chain couples TRBV6-5 to TRBJ2-5; 7 bases match TRBD1. The closer fit of TRBJ2-7 to the DNA end suggests the J call may be wrong. The CDR3 length is 13 residues. CDR1 is MNHEY and CDR2 is SVGAGI in the germline V gene. Here the CDR3 reads CASSYYTGAEQYF. The CDR3 coding sequence is TGTGCCAGCAGTTATTACACAGGGGCCGAGCAGTACTTC.

The chain has TRBV4-3 and TRBJ2-2; D is uncertain. Trimming took 0 bases from V and 6 from J, leaving 11 bases between them. Germline loops: CDR1 LGHNA, CDR2 YSLEER. CDR3 length equals 15 residues. The CDR3, as DNA: TGCGCCAGCAGCCAAGATTGGGCAGTAGCCGGGGAGCTGTTTTTT. This translates into CASSQDWAVAGELFF.

The V and J genes are TRBV7-9 and TRBJ2-1; 7 nucleotides line up with TRBD1. The DNA end is a closer match to TRBJ2-5, so the J assignment may be wrong. Germline CDR1 reads SEHNR; CDR2 reads FQNEAQ (reference sequence). The CDR3 sequence is 15 residues long. The CDR3 region has the DNA TGTGCCAGCAGCTTAACCAGGGGGTTTGAAGAGACCCAGTACTTC. Amino acids: CASSLTRGFEETQYF.

CDR3 DNA: TGTGCCAGCGGCCATGGAGCCTCCTACGAGCAGTACTTC. Translated: CASGHGASYEQYF. The chain uses TRBV6-2 or TRBV6-3 and TRBJ2-7; unclear D gene. Trimming stripped 8 bases from V and 0 bases from J, with 11 bases between. Per the germline V gene, CDR1 is MNHEY and CDR2 is SVGEGT. The CDR3 spans 13 residues.

This clonotype was picked up a small number of times. The chain uses TRBV7-3 and TRBJ2-5; TRBD1 matches 7 bases. V lost 3 bases to trimming and J lost 11 bases; unmatched junction nucleotides: 12. The CDR3 is 14 residues long. Germline V CDR1 and CDR2: SGHTA, FQGTGA. This chain's CDR3 is CASSFGQEETLQYF. In nucleotides, the CDR3 is TGTGCCAGCAGCTTCGGACAGGAAGAGACCCTTCAGTACTTC.

This clonotype has just a few counts. The V gene is TRBV7-9, the J gene TRBJ2-1; D might be TRBD1 or TRBD2, each matching 5 bases. The CDR3 has 14 residues. Looked up from germline, CDR1 is SEHNR and CDR2 is FQNEAQ (reference sequence). V dropped 5 bases and J dropped 2 bases, with 10 bases sitting between them. Here the CDR3 reads CASSPEGTYNEQFF. The CDR3 DNA reads TGTGCCAGCAGCCCCGAGGGGACCTACAATGAGCAGTTCTTC.

The V and J genes are TRBV7-9 and TRBJ2-5, with D tentatively TRBD1 or TRBD2 (5 bases each). The CDR3 is 15 residues long. V lost 5 bases to trimming and J lost 2 bases, with 15 bases between them. Germline loops: CDR1 SEHNR, CDR2 FQNEAQ (reference sequence). The CDR3 here is CASSPVEGLQETQYF. The CDR3 DNA is TGTGCCAGCAGCCCAGTTGAGGGGCTACAAGAGACCCAGTACTTC.

This clonotype was detected only a few times. The chain combines TRBV7-6 with TRBJ2-5; 10 bases fit TRBD2. The V segment lost 0 bases and the J segment 3 bases; nucleotides outside the gene matches: 7. The CDR3 is 17 amino acids. Per germline, CDR1 SGHVS and CDR2 FNYEAQ. CDR3 in DNA: TGTGCCAGCAGCTTAGCTTTCGGTCTAGCGGGAGAAGAGACCCAGTACTTC. The encoded protein is CASSLAFGLAGEETQYF.